This TCR beta chain was captured in a study of blood T cell repertoires in COVID-19 (dated by TCRdb to 2020 to 2021). The study in broad terms: Samples covering the acute and convalescent phases of COVID-19 were provided by collaborators in the United States, Italy and Spain. The material from the prospective study consisted of cDNA or gDNA derived from T cells, B-cell-depleted T cells, or PBMCs. Deeply sampled blood TCRbeta repertoires from subjects exposed to, actively infected with, or recovered from COVID-19 were included in the dataset. The repertoires were made available in a free public database intended to serve as a resource for research on the immune response to SARS-CoV-2. The samples were drawn from two sources: the first 160 participants of the ongoing ImmuneRACE study, and 1,000 to 1,500 subjects contributed by 6 global collaborators. Nearly every sample came with metadata listing a de-identified subject ID, COVID-19 status, age in years and sex. HLA class I and class II types, where available, came from metadata supplied by the sample provider rather than from assay-based typing.

On this clone: The clone's antigen remains unknown. Base qualities are missing; no much larger clone stands one base away.

From the cysteine up to the phenylalanine, the CDR3 has a length of 16 residues. The retained sequence is limited to the CDR3, 48 bases, with the frame set at the first base. For CDR1 and CDR2, the germline V gene lists MNHNS and SASEGT. V and J lose 3 bases and 1 base, and a span of 10 bases separates them. The immunoSEQ Assay, a bias-controlled multiplex PCR, was used to amplify TCRbeta CDR3 regions from genomic DNA. Turning to the authors' computational methods: The number of nucleated cells in each sample was estimated by amplification of reference gene primers within the assay. To quantify the absolute abundance of each unique TCRbeta CDR3 rearrangement, sequence reads were collapsed and filtered. For each sample, productive Simpson clonality was calculated as the square root of Simpson's diversity index over productive rearrangements. This immuneACCESS table, as held by TCRdb, lists in-frame sequences with V and J called but not all clones. Of the missing ones, under half trace to an unresolved V gene in checked studies; the others have no known cause. That table is the source of V, J and clone size, and D and trimming were worked out from the DNA. The sample table holds fewer than 250,000 clones, of which around four fifths were seen once. The ten largest clones take up more than 6% of the sample.

Whole blood was collected in K2EDTA tubes by collaborating institutions according to the institutions' own protocols. Collaborator samples were shipped for TCRbeta analysis as frozen whole blood, isolated PBMCs, or DNA extracted from either sample type. Study-wide conclusions, independent of this receptor: How much clinical and demographic metadata was included differed by source and by participant, and the metadata was provided uncurated.

The origin of this receptor is an older woman with active or convalescent COVID-19. Sequencing input: peripheral blood. The chain links TRBV6-1 with TRBJ1-6; the D gene is perhaps TRBD1, on 6 matching bases. The nucleotide sequence is TGTGCCAGCAGTGATGTAAGGGGGTCCTATAATTCACCCCTCCACTTT. This yields the protein CASSDVRGSYNSPLHF.